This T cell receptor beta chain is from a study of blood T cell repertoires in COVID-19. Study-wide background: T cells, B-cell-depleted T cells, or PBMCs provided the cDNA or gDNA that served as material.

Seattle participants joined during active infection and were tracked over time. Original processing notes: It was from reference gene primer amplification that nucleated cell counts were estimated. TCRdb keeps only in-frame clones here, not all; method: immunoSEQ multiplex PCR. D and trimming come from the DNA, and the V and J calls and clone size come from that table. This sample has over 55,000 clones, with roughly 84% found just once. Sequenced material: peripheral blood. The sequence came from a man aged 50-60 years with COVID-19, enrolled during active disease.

In DNA, the CDR3 is TGTGCCAGCAGCCCTAGCTCTGGGGCCAACGTCCTGACTTTC. Protein: CASSPSSGANVLTF. J is TRBJ2-6 and V is TRBV16; D is unclear. The CDR3 sequence is 14 residues long. Germline V gene lookup returns CDR1 KGHSY and CDR2 FQNENV. V dropped 4 bases and J dropped 0 bases, with 4 bases sitting between them.